The source of this T cell receptor beta chain is a study of blood T cell repertoires in COVID-19. V shed 0 bases and J shed 4 bases, with 15 bases lying between them. Germline-derived CDR1 and CDR2 are SGHVS and FQNEAQ. The CDR3 extends over 16 amino acids. In the source study's methods: Estimated nucleated cell counts came from reference gene primer amplification. Using immunoSEQ multiplex PCR, the repertoire was profiled, and TCRdb retains in-frame clones only, with some absent. The DNA was the basis for D and trimming; V, J and clone size are from that table. Found here are 150,000 to 200,000 clones, approximately 80% of them singletons; the top ten hold approximately 7.3%.

The chain combines TRBV7-8 with TRBJ2-5; TRBD2 is a possible D gene (7 bases). The receptor comes from a human donor in a cohort sampled during active COVID-19. Sequenced: peripheral blood. The CDR3 region has the DNA TGTGCCAGCAGCTTAGCGCGAGGGGGGGCCAGAGAGACCCAGTACTTC. Translating gives CASSLARGGARETQYF.